This record concerns one T cell receptor beta chain sequence. TCR beta CDR3 was amplified by multiplex PCR, first round 10 cycles, 32 V and 13 J primers. In TCRdb, the multiplex PCR reads were re-called with MiXCR into one record per CDR3 protein. The table shows about 3,300 distinct CDR3 sequences, with 45% to 60% occurring only once. This entry comes from a study of immune heterogeneity within non-small cell lung tumors. V dropped 5 bases and J dropped 8; count of bases not matched to a gene: 8. Germline V lookup: CDR1 MNHNS, CDR2 SASEGT. The CDR3 loop spans 15 amino acids. Bulk tumor genomic DNA, approximately 560 ng per sample, was used as template. Collection of several biopsies per primary tumor, spaced far apart, took place during surgery. These patients got curative surgery after being newly diagnosed with untreated non-small cell lung cancer. Individuals who provided samples were patients with newly diagnosed non-small cell lung cancer who were having surgery with curative intent.

Sequencing was performed on lung tumor tissue. The clonotype originates from a man aged 55 to 70 with non-small cell lung cancer. V is TRBV6-1 and J is TRBJ1-6, with TRBD1 matching 8 bases. DNA for the CDR3: TGTGCCAGCAGTCACACGACAGGGGTCGATTCACCCCTCCACTTT. The encoded protein is CASSHTTGVDSPLHF.